A single sample is the source of the 9 T cell receptor beta chains below, sequenced in a study of cytomegalovirus exposure and HLA in healthy donors. Primers for the PCR totalled 60 Vbeta and 13 Jbeta. Generated by immunoSEQ multiplex PCR, the TCRdb table keeps only in-frame clones and is missing some. The data show 150,000 to 200,000 clones, with roughly four fifths seen just once and around 10% held by the top ten. Sequenced material: PBMCs. These receptors came from a man aged 45-65 years in good health and CMV-seropositive.

The V gene is TRBV5-1, the J gene TRBJ2-2; TRBD2 matches 14 bases. The CDR3 runs to 14 residues. With V trimmed by 4 bases and J by 13 bases, 6 bases remained unmatched. Germline CDR1 reads SGHRS; CDR2 reads YFSETQ. DNA of the CDR3: TGCGCCAGCAGCGTGGGACTAGCGGGAGTGGTGCTGTTTTTT. This sequence encodes CASSVGLAGVVLFF.

V usage is TRBV11-2 and J usage is TRBJ2-5; the match to TRBD1 covers 7 bases. The V gene end was trimmed by 5 bases and the J gene end by 2 bases; junction bases not matched to a gene: 2. This CDR3 region has 13 residues. The V gene's germline CDR1 is SGHAT and CDR2 FQNNGV. The CDR3 sequence is CASSKGAQETQYF. The CDR3 nucleotides read TGTGCCAGCAGCAAGGGGGCTCAAGAGACCCAGTACTTC.

The chain couples TRBV12-1 to TRBJ2-5; no DNA check was done on the table's D call, TRBD2. The J call is in doubt because the DNA end fits TRBJ2-7 better. TRBV12-1 is annotated as a pseudogene. The CDR3 contains 15 residues. The CDR3 is CASSCGGAVIYEQYF. CDR3 DNA: TGTGCCAGCAGCTGCGGGGGCGCGGTAATCTACGAGCAGTACTTC.

The chain recombines TRBV19 with TRBJ1-1, with D unclear. The CDR3 spans 13 residues. V lost 5 bases to trimming and J lost 5 bases, with 12 bases between them. CDR1 is LNHDA, CDR2 SQIVND, per germline (reference sequence). The chain's CDR3 is CASSRERRTEAFF. CDR3 DNA: TGTGCCAGTAGTCGAGAACGGAGAACTGAAGCTTTCTTT.

V is TRBV29-1 and J is TRBJ2-1, with 8 nucleotides matching TRBD1. The CDR3 totals 13 residues. Germline values: CDR1 SQVTM, CDR2 ANQGSEA. V lost 6 bases and J lost 6; bases outside the gene matches: 7. The CDR3 DNA reads TGCAGCGTGCTCGGGACAGGTAGCAATGAGCAGTTCTTC. This encodes CSVLGTGSNEQFF.

The chain uses TRBV27 and TRBJ2-3, with 8 bases identical to TRBD2. CDR3 length equals 16 residues. The ends lost 5 bases at V and 4 bases at J; junction bases unmatched: 11. CDR1 is MNHEY and CDR2 is SMNVEV in the germline V gene (reference sequence). The CDR3 nucleotides read TGTGCCAGCAGTCTCAAGAGGACTAGCTTGCCAGATACGCAGTATTTT. Residues: CASSLKRTSLPDTQYF.

The CDR3 DNA reads as TGTGCCACCGGGACAGGGGAATCCTACGAGCAGTACTTC. Protein sequence: CATGTGESYEQYF. This chain connects TRBV19 to TRBJ2-5; 10 bases fit TRBD1. With the DNA end fitting TRBJ2-7 better, the J assignment may be wrong. This CDR3 comprises 13 residues. Germline V gene lookup returns CDR1 LNHDA and CDR2 SQIVND (reference sequence).

The gene calls are TRBV9 and TRBJ2-2; D possibly corresponds to TRBD2 (7 bases). Germline loops: CDR1 SGDLS, CDR2 YYNGEE. V shed 3 bases and J shed 6 bases, with 21 bases lying between them. CDR3 length: 17 amino acids. Here the CDR3 DNA reads TGTGCCAGCAGCGAGGGAGGGGGACACCGGTTGTCCGGGGAGCTGTTTTTT. Translation: CASSEGGGHRLSGELFF.

The chain combines TRBV7-3 with TRBJ2-7, with D unclear. With 1 base removed from V and 0 bases from J, the gap between germline ends came to 10 bases. Germline values: CDR1 SGHTA, CDR2 FQGTGA. This CDR3 has 15 amino acids. CDR3 region: CASSLMAASSYEQYF. The CDR3 DNA reads as TGTGCCAGCAGCTTAATGGCAGCGAGCTCCTACGAGCAGTACTTC.